The clone carrying this T cell receptor (beta chain) was found a few times. Its antigen is still unknown. These data originate in a study of post-analysis software for immune sequencing data. Study-wide results and caveats: Included in a set of four or five TRBV segments more frequent in patients than controls were TRBV5-6, TRBV5-1 and TRBV20-1.

The V gene's germline CDR1 is MNHEY and CDR2 SVGEGT. The CDR3 loop spans 15 amino acids. The junction had 6 bases not matched to a gene; V was cut back by 2 bases and J by 7 bases. Unique-molecular-identifier-tagged TCR beta cDNA libraries were used. TCRdb fed the PCR reads into MiXCR, producing one record per CDR3 protein. Of some 240,000 distinct CDR3 sequences in the sample, about 40% were seen once. The source of this sequence is a girl aged 10 to 17 with multiple sclerosis. The specimen was blood. The chain couples TRBV6-2 or TRBV6-3 to TRBJ2-1; 9 positions match TRBD2. CDR3 protein: CASSYAGGPGNEQFF. CDR3 nucleotide sequence: TGTGCCAGCAGTTACGCGGGGGGGCCGGGTAATGAGCAGTTCTTC.